Following are 30 T cell receptor beta chains from one sample sequenced in a study of blood T cells in healthy people across ages. Sample-barcoded 5' priming and a J-beta primer mix drove a second PCR of about 7 to 12 cycles. TCRdb analysed the 5' RACE reads with MiXCR anew, one entry per CDR3 protein. The profile shows roughly 800,000 distinct CDR3 sequences, 36% of them singletons. Specimen: blood. The receptors derive from a man aged 18 to 30 in good health.

V and J are TRBV6-5 and TRBJ2-2, with 7 bases fitting TRBD2. The V and J ends lost 0 bases and 4 bases, in that order; junction bases with no gene match: 5. The CDR3 is 16 residues long. From germline, CDR1 is MNHEY and CDR2 SVGAGI. CDR3 coding DNA: TGTGCCAGCAGTTACTCGGCTAGCGGTGCCACCGGGGAGCTGTTTTTT. Its protein is CASSYSASGATGELFF.

Only a few counts were recorded for this clonotype. The V call is TRBV4-3, the J call TRBJ1-2; D remains ambiguous. This CDR3 spans 14 amino acids. Germline-derived CDR1 and CDR2 are LGHNA and YSLEER. Trimming pared 1 base from V and 5 bases from J, leaving 11 bases between. The CDR3 nucleotides are TGCGCCAGCAGCCAAGGGCACAGAACATATGGCTACACCTTC. It encodes CASSQGHRTYGYTF.

This clonotype was counted only a few times. This chain uses TRBV4-3 with TRBJ1-2, with a possible D match to TRBD1 (6 bases). The CDR3 sequence is 15 residues long. Trimming shortened V by 1 base and J by 2 bases, and 11 bases separated the two germline ends. Germline V gene sequence: CDR1 LGHNA, CDR2 YSLEER. DNA for the CDR3: TGCGCCAGCAGCCAAGCGCGGGGGGCGAACTATGGCTACACCTTC. It is translated as CASSQARGANYGYTF.

The V gene is TRBV10-3, the J gene TRBJ1-1; D uncertain. There are 14 residues in the CDR3. V lost 1 base, J lost 5 bases, and 11 bases lay in between. The germline V gene encodes CDR1 ENHRY and CDR2 SYGVKD. For the CDR3, the DNA is TGTGCCATCAGTGAGTTGGGCCCGGGGACTGAAGCTTTCTTT. This sequence encodes CAISELGPGTEAFF.

This clonotype was recorded many times. V usage is TRBV6-1 and J usage is TRBJ1-2; TRBD1 agrees at 11 bases. The V gene end was trimmed by 8 bases and the J gene end by 4 bases; junction bases not matched to a gene: 15. Looked up from germline, CDR1 is MNHNS and CDR2 is SASEGT. CDR3 length equals 17 residues. The CDR3 nucleotides read TGTGCCAGCGCGCGAATAGGACAGGGGGCCCTAACCTATGGCTACACCTTC. It codes for CASARIGQGALTYGYTF.

For the CDR3, the DNA is TGTGCCAGCAGCTCCGGACTAGCGGGGGCTGCATTGTACGAGCAGTACTTC. Translating gives CASSSGLAGAALYEQYF. The V call is TRBV6-2 or TRBV6-3, the J call TRBJ2-7; TRBD2 matches 13 bases. Unmatched junction bases numbered 12, after V lost 6 bases and J lost 4 bases. CDR1 MNHEY and CDR2 SVGEGT come from the germline V gene. The CDR3 is 17 amino acids.

This clonotype was found a few times. The chain links TRBV6-5 to TRBJ2-1; no clear D gene. The CDR3 contains 12 residues. Trimming removed 5 bases from V and 9 bases from J, with 11 bases in between. Per the germline V gene, CDR1 is MNHEY and CDR2 is SVGAGI. The chain's CDR3 is CASSDVLGEQFF. The DNA of the CDR3 is TGTGCCAGCAGTGACGTGTTGGGTGAGCAGTTCTTC.

The V call is TRBV29-1, the J call TRBJ2-2, with D tentatively TRBD1 (6 bases). Trimming took 5 bases from V and 5 from J, leaving 15 bases between them. The germline V gene encodes CDR1 SQVTM and CDR2 ANQGSEA. CDR3 size: 14 residues. The CDR3 sequence: CSVTQGLKTGELFF. The CDR3 nucleotides are TGCAGCGTTACCCAGGGGCTTAAGACCGGGGAGCTGTTTTTT.

CDR3 amino acids: CASSSLGQGLNHGYTF. The CDR3 DNA reads TGTGCCAGCAGTAGTCTCGGACAGGGATTAAACCATGGCTACACCTTC. The chain is built from TRBV27 and TRBJ1-2, with 8 bases identical to TRBD1. Looked up from germline, CDR1 is MNHEY and CDR2 is SMNVEV (reference sequence). The CDR3 contains 16 residues. The junction had 14 bases not matched to a gene; V was cut back by 5 bases and J by 6 bases.

There are a few counts of this clonotype. The chain uses TRBV20-1 and TRBJ2-1; D not certain. The V gene's germline CDR1 is DFQATT and CDR2 SNEGSKA (reference sequence). Trimming pared 5 bases from V and 5 bases from J, leaving 10 bases between. CDR3 length equals 12 residues. The CDR3 nucleotides read TGCAGTGCTCGGGTCTCGCACAATGAGCAGTTCTTC. As protein: CSARVSHNEQFF.

Only a few counts were recorded for this clonotype. The chain recombines TRBV6-2 or TRBV6-3 with TRBJ2-1; D is unresolved. The CDR3 is 13 amino acids. Per the germline V gene, CDR1 is MNHEY and CDR2 is SVGEGT. The germline V and J ends were trimmed by 5 bases and 4 bases, with 9 bases remaining between them. In DNA form, the CDR3 reads TGTGCCAGCAGTGACGAAGGGTACAATGAGCAGTTCTTC. This codes for CASSDEGYNEQFF.

The chain carries TRBV12-3 or TRBV12-4 and TRBJ2-5; maybe TRBD2 (6 bases). The CDR3 covers 13 residues. V was pared by 3 bases and J by 4 bases, with 9 bases between. The CDR3 is CASSFGLRETQYF. DNA of the CDR3: TGTGCCAGCAGTTTCGGACTACGAGAGACCCAGTACTTC.

The table lists this clonotype with many counts. The V gene is TRBV9, the J gene TRBJ2-1, with 8 bases aligning to TRBD2. Per the germline V gene, CDR1 is SGDLS and CDR2 is YYNGEE. The junction had 6 bases not matched to a gene; V was cut back by 3 bases and J by 7 bases. The CDR3 has 14 amino acids. The CDR3 nucleotides are TGTGCCAGCAGCGCGGGACTAGTTACAAATGAGCAGTTCTTC. This sequence encodes CASSAGLVTNEQFF. Drawing the rest from reference TRBV9 and TRBJ2-1, the complete variable domain is DSGVTQTPKHLITATGQRVTLRCSPRSGDLSVYWYQQSLDQGLQFLIQYYNGEERAKGNILERFSAQQFPDLHSELNLSSLELGDSALYFCASSAGLVTNEQFFGPGTRLTVL.

Many counts were recorded for this clonotype. The rearrangement links TRBV10-3 to TRBJ2-5; no reliable D call. The CDR3 has 14 residues. V was clipped by 3 bases and J by 4 bases, with 12 bases between them. Germline loops: CDR1 ENHRY, CDR2 SYGVKD. The CDR3 here is CAISDSQNVETQYF. CDR3 nucleotide sequence: TGTGCCATCAGTGATTCACAGAATGTAGAGACCCAGTACTTC.

This clonotype appeared a single time. This may be a read error: a much more frequent sequence differs by one nucleotide. V and J are TRBV5-5 and TRBJ2-7, with 7 bases lining up with TRBD1. The J call is in doubt because the DNA end fits TRBJ2-4 better. The CDR3 sequence is 14 residues long. CDR1 and CDR2 (germline): SGHKS, YYEKEE (reference sequence). The CDR3 here is CASSPGQSKNIQYF. CDR3 DNA sequence: TGTGCCAGCAGCCCGGGACAGAGCAAAAACATTCAGTACTTC.

In its sample, this clonotype was seen a few times. This chain joins TRBV12-3 or TRBV12-4 and TRBJ1-4; D gene uncertain. The CDR3 is 16 residues long. Trimming took off 4 bases at V and 0 bases at J, with 12 bases between the two ends. CDR3 region: CASSSRRASTNEKLFF. CDR3 coding DNA: TGTGCCAGCAGTTCCAGAAGGGCATCAACTAATGAAAAACTGTTTTTT.

This clonotype was counted many times. Given a much more abundant clone one base away, this may be a read error. This sequence joins TRBV4-3 and TRBJ2-5; the D gene is possibly TRBD1 (5 bases). V dropped 0 bases and J dropped 1 base, with 12 bases sitting between them. This CDR3 is 16 amino acids long. CDR1 LGHNA and CDR2 YSLEER come from the germline V gene. The CDR3 DNA sequence: TGCGCCAGCAGCCAAGATGGGGCAAGCCCCCAAGAGACCCAGTACTTC. It specifies CASSQDGASPQETQYF.

This clonotype has a count of ten or more. This chain uses TRBV5-6 with TRBJ1-2; D not certain. This CDR3 is 15 amino acids long. Trimming took 0 bases from V and 4 from J, leaving 13 bases between them. CDR1 is SGHDT and CDR2 is YYEEEE in the germline V gene. CDR3 loop: CASSLVSAGTYGYTF. CDR3 coding DNA: TGTGCCAGCAGCTTGGTTTCTGCAGGAACCTATGGCTACACCTTC. The full variable domain, its missing parts supplied by reference TRBV5-6 and TRBJ1-2, is DAGVTQSPTHLIKTRGQQVTLRCSPKSGHDTVSWYQQALGQGPQFIFQYYEEEERQRGNFPDRFSGHQFPNYSSELNVNALLLGDSALYLCASSLVSAGTYGYTFGSGTRLTVV.

The gene calls are TRBV7-2 and TRBJ2-1, with 11 bases aligning to TRBD1. Germline V gene data show CDR1 as SGHTA and CDR2 as FQGNSA. Trimming at V came to 5 bases and at J to 9 bases, leaving 6 bases not matched to a gene. There are 14 residues in the CDR3. Here the CDR3 DNA reads TGTGCCAGCAGCCCCGGACAGGGGGCAATTGAGCAGTTCTTC. This codes for CASSPGQGAIEQFF.

This clonotype was seen ten or more times. J is TRBJ2-1 and V is TRBV4-3; TRBD1 aligns across 9 bases. CDR3 length equals 16 residues. J was trimmed by 1 base and V by 4 bases; bases with no gene match: 5. Germline V gene lookup returns CDR1 LGHNA and CDR2 YSLEER. The CDR3 here is CASSLSGTGSYNEQFF. CDR3 bases: TGCGCCAGCAGCCTTTCCGGGACAGGGTCCTACAATGAGCAGTTCTTC.

This clonotype showed up just a few times. V and J are TRBV6-2 or TRBV6-3 and TRBJ2-2; 8 bases are shared with TRBD2. Germline V gene data show CDR1 as MNHEY and CDR2 as SVGEGT. This CDR3 is built from 14 residues. Trimming removed 7 bases from V and 6 bases from J; junction bases left unmatched: 7. CDR3 in amino acids: CASTTSGGSGELFF. The CDR3 coding sequence is TGTGCCAGCACCACAAGCGGGGGCTCCGGGGAGCTGTTTTTT.

A note on this clonotype: One junction end disagrees with the germline gene, perhaps due to a read error. The V and J genes are TRBV7-9 and TRBJ2-1; possible D gene TRBD2, 7 bases. Germline V gives CDR1 SEHNR, CDR2 FQNEAQ (reference sequence). This CDR3 contains 16 residues. CDR3 DNA sequence: TGTGCCAGCAGCTTAAAGGGCGGGGGCCCTTACAAGGAGCAGTTCTTC. Translation gives CASSLKGGGPYKEQFF.

This clonotype was detected only a few times. DNA for the CDR3: TGTGCCAGCAGCCAAGTTTGGGCAGATACGCAGTATTTT. Its translation is CASSQVWADTQYF. The gene calls are TRBV14 and TRBJ2-3; D gene ambiguous. The V end lost 1 base, the J end lost 4 bases, and 6 bases lay between the germline ends. This CDR3 region has 13 residues. From germline, CDR1 is SGHDN and CDR2 FVKESK.

Only a few counts were recorded for this clonotype. The chain is built from TRBV18 and TRBJ2-7, with 9 bases lining up with TRBD2. The CDR3 contains 14 residues. Per germline, CDR1 KGHSH and CDR2 LQKENI. V lost 7 bases and J lost 2; bases outside the gene matches: 6. The CDR3 DNA follows: TGTGCCAGCTTCTCGAGCGGGGGGACCTACGAGCAGTACTTC. It translates to CASFSSGGTYEQYF.

The rearrangement uses TRBV20-1 and TRBJ2-1, with D maybe TRBD1 (6 bases). This CDR3 spans 11 amino acids. The V gene's germline CDR1 is DFQATT and CDR2 SNEGSKA (reference sequence). The ends were cut back, 5 bases at V and 10 bases at J, with 12 bases in the middle. The DNA for the CDR3 is TGCAGTGCTGAAAGACAGGACGAGCAGTTCTTC. This sequence encodes CSAERQDEQFF.

This rearrangement joins TRBV5-1 to TRBJ2-3; no definite D call. The CDR3 consists of 12 residues. CDR1 SGHRS and CDR2 YFSETQ come from the germline V gene. V gave up 4 bases and J gave up 6 bases, with 9 bases separating them. The CDR3 sequence: CASSQNQDTQYF. In nucleotides, the CDR3 is TGCGCCAGCAGCCAGAATCAGGATACGCAGTATTTT. Filled out from reference TRBV5-1 and TRBJ2-3, the complete variable domain reads KAGVTQTPRYLIKTRGQQVTLSCSPISGHRSVSWYQQTPGQGLQFLFEYFSETQRNKGNFPGRFSGRQFSNSRSEMNVSTLELGDSALYLCASSQNQDTQYFGPGTRLTVL.

This clonotype was counted at least ten times. The chain is built from TRBV20-1 and TRBJ1-5; D not resolved. The length of the CDR3 is 14 residues. V lost 3 bases and J lost 4, with 13 bases in between. Germline CDR1 DFQATT, CDR2 SNEGSKA (reference sequence). The CDR3 DNA reads as TGCAGTGCTAGCTCACAGATGGAAAATCAGCCCCAGCATTTT. Translating it yields CSASSQMENQPQHF.

The V and J genes are TRBV4-3 and TRBJ1-1; D possibly corresponds to TRBD1 (5 bases). The V end was cut by 7 bases, the J end by 0 bases, with 6 bases between. Looked up from germline, CDR1 is LGHNA and CDR2 is YSLEER. The CDR3 spans 12 residues. DNA of the CDR3: TGCGCCAGCAAAGGGGTGAACACTGAAGCTTTCTTT. Amino acids: CASKGVNTEAFF.

As for this clonotype: Relative to the germline gene, one junction end is altered; a read error may explain this. The rearrangement links TRBV6-2 or TRBV6-3 to TRBJ2-5; 9 bases are a match to TRBD2. The CDR3 totals 12 residues. Germline CDR1 and CDR2: MNHEY and SVGEGT. CDR3 sequence: CASARGGREQCF. For the CDR3, the DNA is TGTGCCTCCGCGCGGGGGGGCCGTGAGCAGTGCTTC.

Remarks on this clonotype: This may be a read error: a much more frequent sequence differs by one nucleotide. The V and J genes are TRBV7-2 and TRBJ2-7, with unresolved D. The CDR3 runs 12 residues. Germline V gene lookup returns CDR1 SGHTA and CDR2 FQGNSA. Trimming pared 4 bases from V and 7 bases from J, leaving 11 bases between. The chain's CDR3 is CASSSRYNEQYF. The CDR3 DNA reads as TGTGCCAGCAGCTCTCGATACAATGAGCAGTACTTC.